These 28 T cell receptor beta chains were all obtained from the same sample, sequenced in a study of shared clonotypes between healthy human individuals. Profiling relied on immunoSEQ multiplex PCR, and the TCRdb table lists in-frame clones only, not all of them. This table holds some 900,000 clones, approximately 80% found once. The sample consisted of memory CD4+ T cells sorted from blood. As for subset: CD45RA-negative fraction. The receptors derive from a man aged 18 to 30 in good health.

The chain carries TRBV7-2 and TRBJ1-6, with a tentative D call TRBD1 (6 bases). Germline CDR1 and CDR2: SGHTA and FQGNSA. This CDR3 is 15 amino acids long. Trimming removed 2 bases at V and 10 bases at J, with 15 bases between. The CDR3 here is CASSLQGMVESPLHF. CDR3 bases: TGTGCCAGCAGCTTACAGGGGATGGTAGAGTCACCCCTCCACTTT.

This clone was seen once. V and J are TRBV7-9 and TRBJ1-1, with D unresolved. Germline V gene sequence: CDR1 SEHNR, CDR2 FQNEAQ (reference sequence). V lost 5 bases to trimming and J lost 1 base, with 17 bases between them. This CDR3 is built from 16 residues. The CDR3 reads CASSLLSWERNTEAFF. CDR3 in DNA: TGTGCCAGCAGCCTCCTGTCTTGGGAACGGAACACTGAAGCTTTCTTT.

The V and J genes are TRBV7-2 and TRBJ2-2; perhaps TRBD2 as D (7 bases). Germline V lookup: CDR1 SGHTA, CDR2 FQGNSA. The CDR3 runs 17 residues. V was cut by 4 bases and J by 0 bases, with 15 bases left in between. CDR3 protein: CASSSLGGGANTGELFF. CDR3 nucleotides: TGTGCCAGCAGCTCCTTAGGAGGGGGGGCGAACACCGGGGAGCTGTTTTTT. Using reference TRBV7-2 and TRBJ2-2 for the parts outside the CDR3, the full variable domain is GAGVSQSPSNKVTEKGKDVELRCDPISGHTALYWYRQSLGQGLEFLIYFQGNSAPDKSGLPSDRFSAERTGGSVSTLTIQRTQQEDSAVYLCASSSLGGGANTGELFFGEGSRLTVL.

The chain uses TRBV4-2 and TRBJ2-3, with TRBD2 matching over 11 bases. The CDR3 loop spans 18 amino acids. Looked up from germline, CDR1 is LGHNA and CDR2 is YNFKEQ. Trimming took 2 bases from V and 4 from J; bases not matched to a gene: 11. Here the CDR3 reads CASSQNSGGVYVADTQYF. The CDR3 DNA is TGTGCCAGCAGCCAAAATAGCGGGGGGGTCTACGTCGCAGATACGCAGTATTTT.

V gene TRBV9 combines with J gene TRBJ2-5; D possibly matches TRBD1 or TRBD2 (5 bases each). Trimming took 4 bases from V and 0 from J, leaving 16 bases between them. Germline CDR1 and CDR2: SGDLS and YYNGEE. CDR3 length: 16 amino acids. Here the CDR3 DNA reads TGTGCCAGCAGCCCCCGCCCGGGACGGTACCAAGAGACCCAGTACTTC. Encoded protein: CASSPRPGRYQETQYF.

The chain couples TRBV10-3 to TRBJ2-5; D may be TRBD1 (6 bases). Deletions cut 8 bases from V and 5 bases from J, with 15 bases between. The CDR3 is 13 residues long. Germline values: CDR1 ENHRY, CDR2 SYGVKD. CDR3 sequence reads: CAIAPGALETQYF. Written as DNA, the CDR3 is TGTGCCATCGCGCCAGGGGCGTTGGAGACCCAGTACTTC.

The chain links TRBV6-1 to TRBJ1-6; D not resolved. V was clipped by 6 bases and J by 4 bases, with 7 bases between them. The CDR3 covers 13 residues. Germline-derived CDR1 and CDR2 are MNHNS and SASEGT. CDR3 in amino acids: CASRDLYNSPLHF. The CDR3 nucleotides are TGTGCCAGCAGAGACCTATATAATTCACCCCTCCACTTT.

The chain has TRBV7-6 and TRBJ1-3; D is perhaps TRBD1 (6 bases). Germline CDR1 is SGHVS and CDR2 is FNYEAQ. CDR3 length equals 15 residues. The germline V and J ends were trimmed by 2 bases and 1 base, with 9 bases remaining between them. CDR3 sequence: CASSLLGQSGNTIYF. CDR3 DNA: TGTGCCAGCAGCTTACTCGGACAGTCTGGAAACACCATATATTTT.

J is TRBJ2-5 and V is TRBV29-1, with a tentative D call TRBD1 (7 bases). The assigned J gene may be wrong: the sequence end matches TRBJ2-7 better. Germline lookup yields CDR1 SQVTM and CDR2 ANQGSEA. The CDR3 extends over 12 amino acids. The CDR3 nucleotides read TGCAGCGTTCAGGAGGGGGCAGGCGAGCAGTACTTC. Residues: CSVQEGAGEQYF.

This CDR3 reads CASSLSGRGNEQFF. Here the CDR3 DNA reads TGCGCCAGCAGCTTGAGCGGGAGGGGCAATGAGCAGTTCTTC. The chain combines TRBV5-1 with TRBJ2-1; 10 bases match TRBD2. J gave up 6 bases and V 1 base, and 1 base lay outside the gene matches. The V gene's germline CDR1 is SGHRS and CDR2 YFSETQ. The CDR3 length is 14 residues.

The chain is built from TRBV2 and TRBJ2-3; 13 bases agree with TRBD2. The CDR3 extends over 15 amino acids. The germline V gene encodes CDR1 SNHLY and CDR2 FYNNEI. V lost 5 bases, J lost 6 bases, and 5 bases stayed unmatched. The CDR3: CASSLGLAGLDTQYF. CDR3 nucleotide sequence: TGTGCCAGCAGTTTGGGACTAGCGGGGTTGGATACGCAGTATTTT. Based on the CDR3 plus reference TRBV2 and TRBJ2-3, the full variable domain is EPEVTQTPSHQVTQMGQEVILRCVPISNHLYFYWYRQILGQKVEFLVSFYNNEISEKSEIFDDQFSVERPDGSNFTLKIRSTKLEDSAMYFCASSLGLAGLDTQYFGPGTRLTVL.

V is TRBV5-6 and J is TRBJ2-2; a weak D match, TRBD2 (6 bases). Trimming removed 2 bases from V and 4 bases from J, with 9 bases in between. Germline V gene data show CDR1 as SGHDT and CDR2 as YYEEEE. The CDR3 spans 14 residues. The CDR3 DNA reads as TGTGCCAGCAGCTTCGCGGGGCCCACCGGGGAGCTGTTTTTT. As protein: CASSFAGPTGELFF. The complete variable domain, with remaining parts taken from reference TRBV5-6 and TRBJ2-2, reads DAGVTQSPTHLIKTRGQQVTLRCSPKSGHDTVSWYQQALGQGPQFIFQYYEEEERQRGNFPDRFSGHQFPNYSSELNVNALLLGDSALYLCASSFAGPTGELFFGEGSRLTVL.

This sequence joins TRBV6-5 and TRBJ1-2; 9 bases match TRBD1. This CDR3 contains 14 residues. The germline CDR1 and CDR2 sequences are MNHEY and SVGAGI. With V trimmed by 6 bases and J by 4 bases, 6 bases remained unmatched. CDR3 nucleotides: TGTGCCAGCAGAGCCGGACAGGGGATCTATGGCTACACCTTC. Its translation: CASRAGQGIYGYTF.

The chain carries TRBV5-1 and TRBJ1-5; TRBD1 might be the D (5 bases). Germline-derived CDR1 and CDR2 are SGHRS and YFSETQ. This CDR3 region has 14 residues. With 0 bases removed from V and 5 bases from J, the gap between germline ends came to 9 bases. The CDR3 here is CASSLDGAYQPQHF. CDR3 nucleotide sequence: TGCGCCAGCAGCTTGGACGGGGCGTATCAGCCCCAGCATTTT.

The V call is TRBV10-3, the J call TRBJ2-2, with unresolved D. Per the germline V gene, CDR1 is ENHRY and CDR2 is SYGVKD. The V end lost 3 bases, the J end lost 3 bases, and 11 bases lay between the germline ends. CDR3 length: 15 residues. The CDR3 region has the DNA TGTGCCATCAGTGACTCGGTCAGAGACACCGGGGAGCTGTTTTTT. This translates into CAISDSVRDTGELFF.

This chain uses TRBV19 with TRBJ2-7; D may match TRBD1 or TRBD2 (5 bases each). The CDR3 covers 14 residues. V was clipped by 4 bases and J by 2 bases, with 12 bases between them. Germline CDR1 and CDR2: LNHDA and SQIVND (reference sequence). The CDR3 DNA reads as TGTGCCAGTAGTACAGGGAAGGGAGCCTACGAGCAGTACTTC. Amino acid sequence: CASSTGKGAYEQYF.

This clone was observed a single time. The chain has TRBV7-3 and TRBJ1-6; 9 bases map to TRBD1. This CDR3 is built from 15 residues. V lost 5 bases to trimming and J lost 4 bases; unmatched junction nucleotides: 3. Germline V gene data show CDR1 as SGHTA and CDR2 as FQGTGA. CDR3 sequence: CASSLTGGYNSPLHF. The CDR3, as DNA: TGTGCCAGCAGCCTGACAGGGGGGTATAATTCACCCCTCCACTTT.

The chain employs TRBV4-3 and TRBJ2-2; TRBD2 agrees at 7 bases. The germline V gene has CDR1 LGHNA and CDR2 YSLEER. CDR3 length equals 17 residues. The J segment lost 0 bases and the V segment lost 3 bases, leaving 7 bases of the junction unmatched. Written as DNA, the CDR3 is TGCGCCAGCAGCCAGTATCCTAGCGGCGCGAACACCGGGGAGCTGTTTTTT. This encodes CASSQYPSGANTGELFF.

The V and J genes are TRBV9 and TRBJ2-6; D may be TRBD2 (5 bases). This CDR3 spans 15 amino acids. V was clipped by 4 bases and J by 0 bases, with 8 bases between them. Germline V gene data show CDR1 as SGDLS and CDR2 as YYNGEE. CDR3 coding DNA: TGTGCCAGCAGCCCCGGGGACTCTGGGGCCAACGTCCTGACTTTC. It yields the protein CASSPGDSGANVLTF.

The chain carries TRBV5-8 and TRBJ1-1; D not certain. This CDR3 region has 13 residues. Germline V gene data show CDR1 as SGHTS and CDR2 as YDEGEE. V was pared by 7 bases and J by 5 bases, with 15 bases between. The DNA of the CDR3 is TGTGCCAGCCGAAGGAAATTAAATACTGAAGCTTTCTTT. The encoded protein is CASRRKLNTEAFF. The variable domain in full, with the rest retrieved from reference TRBV5-8 and TRBJ1-1, is EAGVTQSPTHLIKTRGQQATLRCSPISGHTSVYWYQQALGLGLQFLLWYDEGEERNRGNFPPRFSGRQFPNYSSELNVNALELEDSALYLCASRRKLNTEAFFGQGTRLTVV.

The chain carries TRBV14 and TRBJ1-2; D gene uncertain. This CDR3 has 13 amino acids. V was pared by 4 bases and J by 6 bases, with 12 bases between. Germline V gives CDR1 SGHDN, CDR2 FVKESK. In nucleotides, the CDR3 is TGTGCCAGCAGCCCGGTGATAGACCATGGCTACACCTTC. This encodes CASSPVIDHGYTF.

The J gene is TRBJ1-1, the V gene TRBV19; D might be TRBD1 (5 bases). The CDR3 contains 10 residues. Germline lookup yields CDR1 LNHDA and CDR2 SQIVND (reference sequence). The ends were cut back, 6 bases at V and 11 bases at J, with 10 bases in the middle. This CDR3 is CASRDTRAFF. CDR3 nucleotides: TGTGCCAGTAGGGACACACGGGCTTTCTTT. Using reference TRBV19 and TRBJ1-1 for the parts outside the CDR3, the full variable domain is DGGITQSPKYLFRKEGQNVTLSCEQNLNHDAMYWYRQDPGQGLRLIYYSQIVNDFQKGDIAEGYSVSREKKESFPLTVTSAQKNPTAFYLCASRDTRAFFGQGTRLTVV.

This clone was observed a handful of times. This sequence joins TRBV15 and TRBJ2-1; D perhaps matches TRBD2 (6 bases). The CDR3 has 15 residues. Looked up from germline, CDR1 is LNHNV and CDR2 is YYDKDF (reference sequence). V lost 8 bases and J lost 3, with 17 bases in between. The CDR3 sequence is CATRGLTENYNEQFF. For the CDR3, the DNA is TGTGCCACCCGCGGACTAACCGAGAACTACAATGAGCAGTTCTTC. Full variable domain (remainder filled in from reference TRBV15 and TRBJ2-1): DAMVIQNPRYQVTQFGKPVTLSCSQTLNHNVMYWYQQKSSQAPKLLFHYYDKDFNNEADTPDNFQSRRPNTSFCFLDIRSPGLGDTAMYLCATRGLTENYNEQFFGPGTRLTVL.

This chain joins TRBV5-1 and TRBJ2-5; possible D gene TRBD2, 6 bases. The CDR3 runs to 13 residues. Germline lookup yields CDR1 SGHRS and CDR2 YFSETQ. V was cut by 7 bases and J by 2 bases, with 12 bases left in between. CDR3 sequence (DNA): TGCGCCAGCGGGCCGGGGGATCAAGAGACCCAGTACTTC. Its protein is CASGPGDQETQYF.

A few counts support this clone. The chain's CDR3 is CASSELSTNQPQHF. The CDR3 bases are TGTGCCAGCAGTGAATTAAGTACCAATCAGCCCCAGCATTTT. This chain uses TRBV2 with TRBJ1-5; no definite D call. V lost 2 bases, J lost 3 bases, and 8 bases lay in between. Germline CDR1 is SNHLY and CDR2 is FYNNEI. CDR3 size: 14 residues.

This clone was detected only once. The chain carries TRBV9 and TRBJ2-2; D may be TRBD2 (5 bases). Per germline, CDR1 SGDLS and CDR2 YYNGEE. V was shortened by 5 bases and J by 1 base, with 12 bases between the two germline ends. CDR3 length equals 15 residues. The CDR3 sequence is CASRADGLNTGELFF. The CDR3 region has the DNA TGTGCCAGCAGGGCGGACGGACTGAACACCGGGGAGCTGTTTTTT.

This chain uses TRBV4-2 with TRBJ2-2, with a weak D call TRBD1 (6 bases). The CDR3 loop spans 13 amino acids. CDR1 and CDR2 (germline): LGHNA, YNFKEQ. Trimming stripped 4 bases from V and 7 bases from J, with 10 bases between. CDR3 protein: CASSLDSGGELFF. In DNA, the CDR3 is TGTGCCAGCAGCCTGGACAGTGGCGGGGAGCTGTTTTTT.

This clone was detected a few times. The genes are TRBV28 and TRBJ1-1; D unclear. V gave up 2 bases and J gave up 1 base, with 11 bases separating them. The CDR3 covers 15 residues. CDR1 and CDR2 (germline): MDHEN, SYDVKM. In DNA, the CDR3 is TGTGCCAGCAGTTTACCCGTAACGGGGAACACTGAAGCTTTCTTT. It encodes CASSLPVTGNTEAFF.